This T cell receptor beta chain was identified in a study of cytomegalovirus exposure and HLA in healthy donors. Study-level background: Genetic ancestry analysis placed 75% to 85% of the 300 to 400 donors that were genotyped in the Caucasian-associated cluster.

Broader study findings: The authors considered a cluster of highly shared sequence variants likely to be a sequencing artifact. As a later analysis showed, a missense DCLRE1C variant was linked to trimming of TCR beta V- and J-genes. As immune exposure information, only CMV serostatus was available.

This clone has just a few counts. Its antigen is currently unknown. Primers included in the PCR were 60 Vbeta and 13 Jbeta primers. Repertoires were generated with immunoSEQ multiplex PCR, while TCRdb's copy carries only in-frame clones and drops some. The sample shows some 120,000 clones, roughly 9.9% of them seen only once. V dropped 2 bases and J dropped 4; count of bases not matched to a gene: 0. Germline-derived CDR1 and CDR2 are MDHEN and SYDVKM. This CDR3 contains 13 residues. Source material: PBMCs. This TCR was recovered from a man aged 30 to 45 in good health and CMV-seronegative. The chain recombines TRBV28 with TRBJ2-3, with 7 positions matching TRBD2. This chain's CDR3 is CASSLAGADTQYF. CDR3 DNA: TGTGCCAGCAGTTTAGCGGGGGCAGATACGCAGTATTTT.